Sequencing of this TCR beta chain was carried out in a study of CD8+ T cells in alopecia areata (dated by TCRdb to 2016 to 2018). Context from the whole study: Treated patients were enrolled in an open-label pilot trial of oral tofacitinib at 5 to 10 mg twice daily for moderate-to-severe alopecia areata. High-throughput TCRbeta sequencing was used to examine T cell clonal expansion in alopecia areata in both the C3H/HeJ mouse model and human patients. Scalp clonality was compared across normal scalp (n=4), patchy alopecia areata scalp (n=8), and alopecia totalis/universalis scalp (n=8). Tofacitinib was given for 6 to 18 months, followed by 6 months of follow-up off drug to assess delayed response and recurrence. Biopsies were taken from tofacitinib-treated patients at baseline and again at 4 and 24 weeks into treatment, and several of those patients also had a later scalp biopsy. RNA was obtained with the PAXgene miRNA kit for fixed scalp, the miRNeasy kit for PBMCs, and the RNeasy kit for mouse skin. On the human side, TCRbeta sequencing was run on scalp tissue and on sorted CD4+ and CD8+ peripheral blood T cells from healthy controls and from alopecia areata patients with either patchy or totalis/universalis disease. TCRbeta CDR3 regions were amplified by immunoSEQ multiplex PCR using 35 Vbeta forward and 13 Jbeta reverse primers. Points the paper makes about the study in general: Resident alphabeta T cells in normal human skin are also sequenced, complicating scalp TCR repertoire analysis, unlike mouse skin dominated by gammadelta T cells. TCR sequences shared between patients were less clear than in mice, possibly partly because of HLA diversity in the patient population. Higher clonality and more expanded CD8+ clones were observed in lesional scalp than in normal scalp, particularly in alopecia totalis/universalis, a finding suggestive of antigenic drive.

Libraries were made using the immunoSEQ multiplex PCR assay. RNA was extracted from all samples and reverse transcribed into cDNA, which served as template for TCR sequencing. First-strand cDNA was synthesized with SuperScript III using a 2:1 mix of oligo-dT and random hexamers. A synthetic immune receptor repertoire was used to assess amplification bias, and residual bias was removed computationally. For the original study's pipeline: Raw reads were preprocessed to remove errors, and CDR3 was defined by IMGT conventions from the conserved cysteine to phenylalanine. To get clonality, Shannon entropy was normalized by log2 of the number of productive unique TCRs and the result was subtracted from 1. Scalp TCRbeta sequences were cross-referenced with sorted blood CD4 and CD8 repertoires so that the CD4 or CD8 identity of scalp clones could be inferred. TCRdb carries this immuneACCESS record with in-frame sequences only. Its versions omit some clonotypes, under half of them owing to an unresolved V gene in the studies checked, with the rest unexplained. The V and J calls and clone size were taken over from that table, and D and trimming were inferred from the DNA. The sample records some 11,000 clones, over 55% of which are singletons. Jointly, the top ten make up roughly 8.1% of the sample.

Regarding this clone: Its recognized antigen is unknown. Nothing much larger sits one base from this clone, and base qualities are not available.

The label giving this sample's time point can be read as: baseline before oral tofacitinib. Lesional scalp punch biopsies and peripheral blood were obtained from alopecia areata patients. Human scalp biopsies went straight into PAXgene tissue containers for immediate fixation. V loses 5 bases, J loses 3 bases, and the germline ends lie 13 bases apart. CDR1 and CDR2 are drawn from the germline V gene (reference sequence): SEHNR, FQNEAQ. The CDR3 sequence holds 14 residues, the cysteine and phenylalanine included. Only CDR3 DNA is held: 42 bases, read in frame from base 1. The sequence joins TRBV7-9 to TRBJ1-1; the D gene is possibly TRBD1, with 5 bases matching. The sequence was obtained from a human donor with alopecia areata. Here the sequenced sample was skin, taken at week 0. In nucleotides, the sequence is TGTGCCAGCAGCCCCAGCCTAGGGGACACTGAAGCTTTCTTT. The resulting protein is CASSPSLGDTEAFF.